This T cell receptor beta chain was retrieved from a study of untreated major depressive disorder. TCRdb's copy holds only in-frame clones and misses some; the assay was immunoSEQ multiplex PCR. The sample has about 20,000 clones, about 87% seen once. The sample was CD4+ T cells from PBMCs. This receptor was taken from a young woman in good health.

As DNA, the CDR3 is TGTGCCAGCAGCGCCACTTCCGGGACAGGGGTTGAAAAACTGTTTTTT. Amino acid sequence: CASSATSGTGVEKLFF. The chain recombines TRBV9 with TRBJ1-4, with 10 bases aligning to TRBD1. CDR3 length: 16 amino acids. The germline V gene has CDR1 SGDLS and CDR2 YYNGEE. V gave up 3 bases and J gave up 7 bases; unmatched junction bases: 9.